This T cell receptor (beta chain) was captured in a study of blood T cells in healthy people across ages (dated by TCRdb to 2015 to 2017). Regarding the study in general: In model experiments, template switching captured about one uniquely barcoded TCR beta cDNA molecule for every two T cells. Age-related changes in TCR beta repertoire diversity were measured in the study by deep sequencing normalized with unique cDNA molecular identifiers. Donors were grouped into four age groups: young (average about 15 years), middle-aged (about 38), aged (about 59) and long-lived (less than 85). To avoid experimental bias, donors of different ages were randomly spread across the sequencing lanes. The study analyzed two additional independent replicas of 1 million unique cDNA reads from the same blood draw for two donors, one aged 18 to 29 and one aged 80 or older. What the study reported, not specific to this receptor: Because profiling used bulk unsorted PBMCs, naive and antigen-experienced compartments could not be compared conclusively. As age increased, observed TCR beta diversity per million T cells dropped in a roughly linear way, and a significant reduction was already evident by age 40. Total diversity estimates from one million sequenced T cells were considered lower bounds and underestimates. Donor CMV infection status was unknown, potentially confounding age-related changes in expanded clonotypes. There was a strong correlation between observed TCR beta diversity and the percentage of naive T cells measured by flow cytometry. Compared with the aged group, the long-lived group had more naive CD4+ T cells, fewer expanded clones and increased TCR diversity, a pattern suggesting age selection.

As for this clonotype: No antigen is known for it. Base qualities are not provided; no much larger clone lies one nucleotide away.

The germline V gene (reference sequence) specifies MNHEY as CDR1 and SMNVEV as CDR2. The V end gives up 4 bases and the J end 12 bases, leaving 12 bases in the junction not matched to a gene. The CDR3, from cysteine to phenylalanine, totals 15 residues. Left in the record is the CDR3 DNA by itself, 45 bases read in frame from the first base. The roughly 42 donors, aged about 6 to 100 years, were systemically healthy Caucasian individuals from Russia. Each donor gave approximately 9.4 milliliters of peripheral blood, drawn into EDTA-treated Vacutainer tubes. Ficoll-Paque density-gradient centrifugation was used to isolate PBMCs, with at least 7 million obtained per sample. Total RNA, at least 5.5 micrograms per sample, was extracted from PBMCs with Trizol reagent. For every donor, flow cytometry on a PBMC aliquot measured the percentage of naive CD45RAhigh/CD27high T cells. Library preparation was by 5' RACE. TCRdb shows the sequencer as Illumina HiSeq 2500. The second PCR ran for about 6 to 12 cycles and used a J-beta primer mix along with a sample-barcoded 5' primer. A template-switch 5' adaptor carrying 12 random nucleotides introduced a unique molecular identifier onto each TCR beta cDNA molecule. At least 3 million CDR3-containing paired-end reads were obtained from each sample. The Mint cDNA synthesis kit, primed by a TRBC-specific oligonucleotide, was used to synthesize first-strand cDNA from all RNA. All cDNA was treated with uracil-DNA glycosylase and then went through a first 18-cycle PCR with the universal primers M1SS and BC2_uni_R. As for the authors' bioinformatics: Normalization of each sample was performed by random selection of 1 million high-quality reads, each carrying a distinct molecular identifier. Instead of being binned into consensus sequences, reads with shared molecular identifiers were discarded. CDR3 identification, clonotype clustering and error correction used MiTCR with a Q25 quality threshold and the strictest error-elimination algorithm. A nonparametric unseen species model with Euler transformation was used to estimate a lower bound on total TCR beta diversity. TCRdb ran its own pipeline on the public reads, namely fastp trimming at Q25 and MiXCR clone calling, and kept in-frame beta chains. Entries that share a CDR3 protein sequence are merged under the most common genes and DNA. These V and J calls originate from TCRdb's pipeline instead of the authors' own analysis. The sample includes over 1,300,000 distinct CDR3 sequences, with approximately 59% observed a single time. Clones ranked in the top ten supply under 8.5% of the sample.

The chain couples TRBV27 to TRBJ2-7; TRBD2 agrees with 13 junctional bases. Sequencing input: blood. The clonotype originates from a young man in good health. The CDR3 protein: CASSYNPGTSGIWYF. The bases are TGTGCCAGCAGTTACAATCCCGGGACTAGCGGGATCTGGTACTTC.